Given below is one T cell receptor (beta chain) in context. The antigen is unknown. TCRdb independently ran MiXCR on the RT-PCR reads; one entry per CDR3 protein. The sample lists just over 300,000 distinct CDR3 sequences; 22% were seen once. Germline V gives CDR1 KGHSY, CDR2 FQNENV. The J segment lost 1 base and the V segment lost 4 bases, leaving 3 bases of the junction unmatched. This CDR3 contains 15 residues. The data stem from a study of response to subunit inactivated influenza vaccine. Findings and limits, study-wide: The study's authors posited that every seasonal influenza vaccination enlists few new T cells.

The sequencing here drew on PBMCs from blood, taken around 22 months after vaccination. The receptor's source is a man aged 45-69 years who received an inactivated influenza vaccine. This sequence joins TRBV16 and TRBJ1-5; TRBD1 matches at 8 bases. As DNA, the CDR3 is TGTGCCAGCAGCCCGACAGGGGTCAGCAATCAGCCCCAGCATTTT. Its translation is CASSPTGVSNQPQHF.